Ten or more counts support the clone carrying this T cell receptor beta chain. The sample is drawn from a study of Graves' ophthalmopathy and Graves' hyperthyroidism. Investigators amplified TCR beta CDR3 regions from RNA transcripts. Amplification began with first-round RT-PCR using HTBI primers, then second-round multiplex PCR was performed. TCRdb redid the calling of the multiplex PCR reads with MiXCR, one entry per CDR3 protein. The table records 450,000 or so distinct CDR3 sequences, about an eighth of them present only once. CDR3 length: 15 residues. With 8 bases removed from V and 0 bases from J, the gap between germline ends came to 13 bases.

This chain connects TRBV12-3 or TRBV12-4 to TRBJ2-2; D is unresolved. Source material: blood. The receptor was derived from a woman aged 30 to 39 with Graves' ophthalmopathy. CDR3 nucleotide sequence: TGTGCCAGCCGAAGAGGAGTCGCGAACACCGGGGAGCTGTTTTTT. This gives the protein CASRRGVANTGELFF.